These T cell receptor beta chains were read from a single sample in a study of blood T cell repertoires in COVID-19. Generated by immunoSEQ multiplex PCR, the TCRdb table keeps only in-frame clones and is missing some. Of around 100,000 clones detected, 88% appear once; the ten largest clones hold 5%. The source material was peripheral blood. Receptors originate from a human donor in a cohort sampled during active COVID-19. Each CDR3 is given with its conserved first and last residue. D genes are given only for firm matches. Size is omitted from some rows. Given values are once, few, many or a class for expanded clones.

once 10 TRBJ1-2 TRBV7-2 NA TGTGCCAGCAGCCAACTGTCCTTATCCTTC CASSQLSLSF
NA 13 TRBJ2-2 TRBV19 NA TGTGCCAGTAGTATAGCAGGGGCCGGGGAGCTGTTTTTT CASSIAGAGELFF
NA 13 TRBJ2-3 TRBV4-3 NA TGCGCCAGCAGCCAAAGGAGGGGCGATACGCAGTATTTT CASSQRRGDTQYF
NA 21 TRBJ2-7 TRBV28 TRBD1 TGTGCCAGCAGTTTATATATTTTTCGGAACAGGGGGCCCCCATTTTGCGACGAGCAGTACTTC CASSLYIFRNRGPPFCDEQYF
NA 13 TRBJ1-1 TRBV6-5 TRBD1 TGTGCCAGCACCGGGACAGGGAAGGTTGAAGCTTTCTTT CASTGTGKVEAFF
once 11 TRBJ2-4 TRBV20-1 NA TGCAGTGCTAGAGATCACAGCATTCAGTACTTC CSARDHSIQYF
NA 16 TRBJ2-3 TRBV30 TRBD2 TGTGCCTGGAGTGTGGGACTAGCGGGCCTGACAGATACGCAGTATTTT CAWSVGLAGLTDTQYF
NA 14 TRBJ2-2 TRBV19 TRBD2 TGTGCCAGTAAGGGGAGCGGGAGTGTGAGGGAGCTGTTTTTT CASKGSGSVRELFF
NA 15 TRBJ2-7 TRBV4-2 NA TGTGCCAGCAGCCAAGAGCCCAGGGGTCCCTACGAGCAGTACTTC CASSQEPRGPYEQYF
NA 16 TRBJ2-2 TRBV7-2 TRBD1 TGTGCCAGCAGACAGGGACAGGGGGCGTTCGCCGGGGAGCTGTTTTTT CASRQGQGAFAGELFF
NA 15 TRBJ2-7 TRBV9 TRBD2 TGTGCCAGCAGCGTCTCTAGCGGGACCCCCTACGAGCAGTACTTC CASSVSSGTPYEQYF
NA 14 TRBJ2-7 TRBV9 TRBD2 TGTGCCAGCAGCGGGGGACTAGCGGGCCGCGAGCAGTACTTC CASSGGLAGREQYF
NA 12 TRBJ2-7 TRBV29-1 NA TGCAGCGTTAAGGAGGCCACCTACGAGCAGTACTTC CSVKEATYEQYF
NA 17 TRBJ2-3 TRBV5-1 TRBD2 TGCGCCAGCAGATACATTAGCGGGAGGTTATCAAGAGATACGCAGTATTTT CASRYISGRLSRDTQYF
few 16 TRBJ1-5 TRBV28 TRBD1 TGTGCCAGCAGTTTACTAAAACAGGGGCGGAATCAGCCCCAGCATTTT CASSLLKQGRNQPQHF
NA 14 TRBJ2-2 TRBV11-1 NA TGTGCCAGCAGCTTAAAGCTTATCGGCGGGGAGCTGTTTTTT CASSLKLIGGELFF
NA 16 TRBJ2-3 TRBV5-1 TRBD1 TGCGCCAGCAGCCCTCCGGGACAGGGAGGATCAGATACGCAGTATTTT CASSPPGQGGSDTQYF
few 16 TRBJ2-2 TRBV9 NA TGTGCCAGCAGCGTAGGTCAGACAGCGAACACCGGGGAGCTGTTTTTT CASSVGQTANTGELFF
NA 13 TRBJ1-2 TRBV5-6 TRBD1 TGTGCCAGCAGCCCTGGACAGGGCTATGGCTACACCTTC CASSPGQGYGYTF
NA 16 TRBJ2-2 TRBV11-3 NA TGTGCCAGCAGCGCCTCGAGGGGGAAGAACACCGGGGAGCTGTTTTTT CASSASRGKNTGELFF
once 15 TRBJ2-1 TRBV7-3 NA TGTGCCAGCAGCGAGGGTGGGGTTTCCTACAATGAGCAGTTCTTC CASSEGGVSYNEQFF
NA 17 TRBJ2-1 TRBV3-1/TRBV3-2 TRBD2 TGTGCCAGCAGCCCCAGAATACTAGCGGGAGCCTACAATGAGCAGTTCTTC CASSPRILAGAYNEQFF